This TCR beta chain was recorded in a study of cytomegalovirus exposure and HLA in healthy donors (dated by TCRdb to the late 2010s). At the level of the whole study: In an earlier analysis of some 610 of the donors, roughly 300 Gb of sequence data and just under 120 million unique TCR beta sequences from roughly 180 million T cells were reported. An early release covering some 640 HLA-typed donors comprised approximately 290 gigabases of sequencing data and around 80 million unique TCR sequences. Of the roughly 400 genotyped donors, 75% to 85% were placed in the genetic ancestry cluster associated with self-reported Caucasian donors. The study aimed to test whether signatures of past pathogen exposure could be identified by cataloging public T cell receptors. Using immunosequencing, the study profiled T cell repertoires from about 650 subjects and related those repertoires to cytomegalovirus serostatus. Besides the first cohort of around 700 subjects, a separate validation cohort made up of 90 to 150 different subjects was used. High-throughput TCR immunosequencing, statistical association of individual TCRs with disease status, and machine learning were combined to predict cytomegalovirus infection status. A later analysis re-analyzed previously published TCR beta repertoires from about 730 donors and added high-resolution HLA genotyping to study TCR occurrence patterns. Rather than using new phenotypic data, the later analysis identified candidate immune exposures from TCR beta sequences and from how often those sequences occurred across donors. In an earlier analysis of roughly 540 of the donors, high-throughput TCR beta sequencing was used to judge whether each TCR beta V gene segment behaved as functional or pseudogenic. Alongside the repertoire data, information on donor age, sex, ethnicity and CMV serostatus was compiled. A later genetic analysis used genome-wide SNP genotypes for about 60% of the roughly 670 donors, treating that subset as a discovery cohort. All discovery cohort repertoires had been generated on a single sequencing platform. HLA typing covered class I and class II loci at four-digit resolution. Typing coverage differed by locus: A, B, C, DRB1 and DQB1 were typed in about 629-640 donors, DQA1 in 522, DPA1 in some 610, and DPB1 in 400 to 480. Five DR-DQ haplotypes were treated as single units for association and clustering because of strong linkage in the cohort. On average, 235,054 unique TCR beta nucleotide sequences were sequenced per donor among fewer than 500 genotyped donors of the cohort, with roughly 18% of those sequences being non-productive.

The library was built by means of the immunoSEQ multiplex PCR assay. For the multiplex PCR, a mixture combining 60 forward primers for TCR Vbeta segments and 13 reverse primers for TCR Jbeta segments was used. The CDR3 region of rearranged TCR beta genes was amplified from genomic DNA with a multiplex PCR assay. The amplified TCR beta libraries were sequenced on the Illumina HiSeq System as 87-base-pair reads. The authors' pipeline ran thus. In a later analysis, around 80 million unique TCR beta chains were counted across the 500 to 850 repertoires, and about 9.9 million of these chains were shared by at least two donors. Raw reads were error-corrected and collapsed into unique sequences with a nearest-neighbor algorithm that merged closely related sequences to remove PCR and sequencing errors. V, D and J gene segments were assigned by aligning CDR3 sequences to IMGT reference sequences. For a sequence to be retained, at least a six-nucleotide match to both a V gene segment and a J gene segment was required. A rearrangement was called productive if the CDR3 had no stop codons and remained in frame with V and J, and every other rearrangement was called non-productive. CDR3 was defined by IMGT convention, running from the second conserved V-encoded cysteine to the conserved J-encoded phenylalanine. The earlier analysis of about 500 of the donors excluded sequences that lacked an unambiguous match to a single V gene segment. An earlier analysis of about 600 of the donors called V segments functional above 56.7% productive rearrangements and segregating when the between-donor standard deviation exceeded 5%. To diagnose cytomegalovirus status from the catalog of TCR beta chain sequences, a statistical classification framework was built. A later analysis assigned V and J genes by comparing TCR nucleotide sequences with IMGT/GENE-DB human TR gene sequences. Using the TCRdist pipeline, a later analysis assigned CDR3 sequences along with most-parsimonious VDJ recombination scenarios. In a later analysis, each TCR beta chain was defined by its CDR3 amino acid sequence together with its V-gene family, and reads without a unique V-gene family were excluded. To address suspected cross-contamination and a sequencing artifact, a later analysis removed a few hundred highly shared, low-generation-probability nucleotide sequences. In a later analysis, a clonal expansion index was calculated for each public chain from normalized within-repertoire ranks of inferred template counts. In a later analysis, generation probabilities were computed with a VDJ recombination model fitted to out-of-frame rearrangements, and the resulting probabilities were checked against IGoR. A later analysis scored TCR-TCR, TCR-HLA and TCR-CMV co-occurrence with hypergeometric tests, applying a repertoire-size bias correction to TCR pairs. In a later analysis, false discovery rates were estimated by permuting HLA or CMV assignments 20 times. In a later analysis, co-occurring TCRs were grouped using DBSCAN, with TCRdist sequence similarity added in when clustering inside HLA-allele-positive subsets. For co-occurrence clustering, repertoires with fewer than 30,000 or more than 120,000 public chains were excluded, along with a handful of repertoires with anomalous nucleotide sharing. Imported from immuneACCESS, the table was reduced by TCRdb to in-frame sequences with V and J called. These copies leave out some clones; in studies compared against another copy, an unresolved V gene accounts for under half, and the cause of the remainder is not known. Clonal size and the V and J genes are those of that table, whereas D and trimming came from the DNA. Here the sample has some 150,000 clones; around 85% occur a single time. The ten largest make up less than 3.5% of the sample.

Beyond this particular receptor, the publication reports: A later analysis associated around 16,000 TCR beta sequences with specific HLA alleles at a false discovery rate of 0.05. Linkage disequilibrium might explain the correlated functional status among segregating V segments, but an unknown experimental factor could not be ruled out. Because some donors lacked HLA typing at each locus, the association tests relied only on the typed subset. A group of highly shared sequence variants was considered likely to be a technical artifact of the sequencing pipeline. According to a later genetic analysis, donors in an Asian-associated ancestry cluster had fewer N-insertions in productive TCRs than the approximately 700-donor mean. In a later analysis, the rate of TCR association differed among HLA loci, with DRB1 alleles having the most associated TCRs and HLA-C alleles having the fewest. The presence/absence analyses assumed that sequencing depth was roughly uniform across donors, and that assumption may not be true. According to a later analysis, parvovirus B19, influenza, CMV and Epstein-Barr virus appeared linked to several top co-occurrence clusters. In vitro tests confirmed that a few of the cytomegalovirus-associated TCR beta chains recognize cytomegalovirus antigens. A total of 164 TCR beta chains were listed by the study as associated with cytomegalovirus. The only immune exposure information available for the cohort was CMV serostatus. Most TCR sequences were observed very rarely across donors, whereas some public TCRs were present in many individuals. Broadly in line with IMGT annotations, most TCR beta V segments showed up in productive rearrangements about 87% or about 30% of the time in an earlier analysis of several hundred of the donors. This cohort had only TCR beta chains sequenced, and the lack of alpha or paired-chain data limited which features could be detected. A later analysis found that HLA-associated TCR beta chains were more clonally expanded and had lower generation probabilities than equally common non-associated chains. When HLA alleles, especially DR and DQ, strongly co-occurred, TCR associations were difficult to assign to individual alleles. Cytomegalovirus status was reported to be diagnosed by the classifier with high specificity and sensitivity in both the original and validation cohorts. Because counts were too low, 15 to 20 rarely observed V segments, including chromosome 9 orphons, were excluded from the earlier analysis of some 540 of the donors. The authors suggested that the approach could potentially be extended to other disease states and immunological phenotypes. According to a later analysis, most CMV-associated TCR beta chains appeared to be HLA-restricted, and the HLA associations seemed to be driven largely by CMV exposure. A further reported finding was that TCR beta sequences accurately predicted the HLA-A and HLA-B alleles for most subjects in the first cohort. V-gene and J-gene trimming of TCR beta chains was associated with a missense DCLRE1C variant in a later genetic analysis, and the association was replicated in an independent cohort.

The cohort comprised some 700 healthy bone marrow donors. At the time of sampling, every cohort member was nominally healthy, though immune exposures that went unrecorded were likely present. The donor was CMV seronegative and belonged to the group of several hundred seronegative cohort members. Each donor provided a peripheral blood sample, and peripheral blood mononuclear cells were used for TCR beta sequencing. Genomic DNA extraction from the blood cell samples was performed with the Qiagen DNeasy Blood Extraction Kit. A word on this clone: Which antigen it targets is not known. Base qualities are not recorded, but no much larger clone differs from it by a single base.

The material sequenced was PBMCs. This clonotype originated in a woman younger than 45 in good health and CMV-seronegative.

In nucleotide form, the sequence is TGTGCCAGCAGTGTTAAGAGTCCCCGTGCAACTAATGAAAAACTGTTTTTT. Its protein is CASSVKSPRATNEKLFF. The chain couples TRBV2 to TRBJ1-4, with the identity of the D gene unclear. In the germline V gene, CDR1 corresponds to SNHLY and CDR2 to FYNNEI. Relative to germline, V is 4 bases shorter and J is 0 bases shorter, with 15 bases between their ends. Reading from cysteine to phenylalanine, the CDR3 counts 17 amino acids. Only the CDR3 portion is preserved as DNA: 51 bases, with reading frame beginning at the first base.